The rows below give T cell receptor beta chains drawn from one sample of a study of OX40 agonist ivuxolimab in advanced cancers. Profiled with immunoSEQ multiplex PCR; TCRdb holds only in-frame clones, not every one. The sample lists about 73,000 clones, around 90% seen once, with approximately 0.49% in the top ten. The sequenced sample was CD4+ or CD8+ T cells sorted from blood, obtained in a trial of the OX40 agonist ivuxolimab. These receptors originate from an adult with an advanced solid tumor such as melanoma, head and neck, liver or kidney cancer. The CDR3 runs from the conserved cysteine through the conserved F or W. Fields, in order: clone size, D gene, CDR3 length, V gene, J gene, CDR3 DNA, CDR3 protein. D genes are given only for firm matches. Size tells how often a clone was seen (once, few, many) or the class of an expanded clone, and some rows leave it out.

abundance: -
d_gene: -
len: 14
v_gene: TRBV7-2
j_gene: TRBJ2-2
CDR3nt: TGTGCCAGCACCCTGAACAGTGCGGGCGGGGAGCTGTTTTTT
CDR3aa: CASTLNSAGGELFF

abundance: -
d_gene: TRBD2
len: 17
v_gene: TRBV9
j_gene: TRBJ2-1
CDR3nt: TGTGCCAGCAGCGTAGGGACTAGCGGGATCAAAAACAATGAGCAGTTCTTC
CDR3aa: CASSVGTSGIKNNEQFF

abundance: -
d_gene: -
len: 14
v_gene: TRBV27
j_gene: TRBJ2-1
CDR3nt: TGTGCCAGCAGTCCGATTCGGGAAGCCAATGAGCAGTTCTTC
CDR3aa: CASSPIREANEQFF

abundance: -
d_gene: -
len: 15
v_gene: TRBV19
j_gene: TRBJ2-7
CDR3nt: TGTGCCAGTAGACGAGCGGTGACATCAACCTACGAGCAGTACTTC
CDR3aa: CASRRAVTSTYEQYF

abundance: -
d_gene: -
len: 16
v_gene: TRBV14
j_gene: TRBJ2-7
CDR3nt: TGTGCCAGCAGCCAAGATCACTCCAAAGCAGAGTACGAGCAGTACTTC
CDR3aa: CASSQDHSKAEYEQYF

abundance: -
d_gene: -
len: 13
v_gene: TRBV19
j_gene: TRBJ1-5
CDR3nt: TGTGCCAGTAGTATCGGCGGTAATCAGCCCCAGCATTTT
CDR3aa: CASSIGGNQPQHF

abundance: once
d_gene: -
len: 14
v_gene: TRBV7-3
j_gene: TRBJ2-5
CDR3nt: TGTGCCAGCAGCCAAGCAGGGCTTGGGGAGACCCAGTACTTC
CDR3aa: CASSQAGLGETQYF

abundance: -
d_gene: -
len: 13
v_gene: TRBV2
j_gene: TRBJ1-3
CDR3nt: TGTGCCGGCTCCCCCTTGCCTGGAAACACCATATATTTT
CDR3aa: CAGSPLPGNTIYF

abundance: -
d_gene: -
len: 14
v_gene: TRBV10-3
j_gene: TRBJ2-4
CDR3nt: TGTGCCATCAGTGATTCAATAGCCAAAAACATTCAGTACTTC
CDR3aa: CAISDSIAKNIQYF

abundance: -
d_gene: -
len: 15
v_gene: TRBV7-9
j_gene: TRBJ1-2
CDR3nt: TGTGCCAGCAGCTCGGAGCCGGGGAGGGCTCATGGCTACACCTTC
CDR3aa: CASSSEPGRAHGYTF

abundance: -
d_gene: -
len: 15
v_gene: TRBV6-1
j_gene: TRBJ2-1
CDR3nt: TGTGCCAGCAGTGTTGAGGGGCTATCCTACAATGAGCAGTTCTTC
CDR3aa: CASSVEGLSYNEQFF

abundance: -
d_gene: -
len: 11
v_gene: TRBV7-2
j_gene: TRBJ2-3
CDR3nt: TGTGCCAGCCGGGCAGGTGATACGCAGTATTTT
CDR3aa: CASRAGDTQYF

abundance: -
d_gene: TRBD1
len: 14
v_gene: TRBV11-1
j_gene: TRBJ2-7
CDR3nt: TGTGCCAGCAGCTACGGGACAGCCCCGTTCGAGCAGTACTTC
CDR3aa: CASSYGTAPFEQYF

abundance: -
d_gene: -
len: 14
v_gene: TRBV18
j_gene: TRBJ1-2
CDR3nt: TGTGCCAGCTCACCAGGAGTAAACATCTATGGCTACACCTTC
CDR3aa: CASSPGVNIYGYTF

abundance: -
d_gene: TRBD2
len: 15
v_gene: TRBV6-5
j_gene: TRBJ2-3
CDR3nt: TGTGCCAGCAGTCGCGGACTAGTTTCCCCAGATACGCAGTATTTT
CDR3aa: CASSRGLVSPDTQYF

abundance: -
d_gene: -
len: 12
v_gene: TRBV30
j_gene: TRBJ2-2
CDR3nt: TGTGCCTGGAGTTCTGAGGCCGGGGAGCTGTTTTTT
CDR3aa: CAWSSEAGELFF

abundance: -
d_gene: TRBD1
len: 14
v_gene: TRBV19
j_gene: TRBJ2-3
CDR3nt: TGTGCCAGTAGTAGGACAGGGGAAACAGATACGCAGTATTTT
CDR3aa: CASSRTGETDTQYF

abundance: -
d_gene: TRBD2
len: 12
v_gene: TRBV5-4
j_gene: TRBJ2-7
CDR3nt: TGTGCCAGCAGGGGACTAGCGGAAGAGCAGTACTTC
CDR3aa: CASRGLAEEQYF

abundance: -
d_gene: -
len: 14
v_gene: TRBV28
j_gene: TRBJ2-3
CDR3nt: TGTGCCAGCAGTTTACCCCCCCCGGCAGATACGCAGTATTTT
CDR3aa: CASSLPPPADTQYF

abundance: -
d_gene: -
len: 11
v_gene: TRBV6-6
j_gene: TRBJ1-2
CDR3nt: TGTGCCAGCAGTTCAGGGGATGGCTACACCTTC
CDR3aa: CASSSGDGYTF

abundance: -
d_gene: -
len: 14
v_gene: TRBV27
j_gene: TRBJ2-2
CDR3nt: TGTGCCAGCTGTTTCCAGGAGAACACCGGGGAGCTGTTTTTT
CDR3aa: CASCFQENTGELFF

abundance: -
d_gene: -
len: 14
v_gene: TRBV27
j_gene: TRBJ1-1
CDR3nt: TGTGCCAGCAGTTTAAACGGCTTGAACACTGAAGCTTTCTTT
CDR3aa: CASSLNGLNTEAFF

abundance: few
d_gene: -
len: 13
v_gene: TRBV6-1
j_gene: TRBJ2-7
CDR3nt: TGTGCCAGCAGCAACATGGCCCCCTACGAGCAGTACTTC
CDR3aa: CASSNMAPYEQYF

abundance: -
d_gene: -
len: 14
v_gene: TRBV28
j_gene: TRBJ2-7
CDR3nt: TGTGCCAGCAGCCGACTAGTATCTTTCTACGAGCAGTACTTC
CDR3aa: CASSRLVSFYEQYF

abundance: -
d_gene: -
len: 14
v_gene: TRBV7-3
j_gene: TRBJ2-3
CDR3nt: TGTGCCAGCAGCCAGGACAGAGTCACAGATACGCAGTATTTT
CDR3aa: CASSQDRVTDTQYF

abundance: -
d_gene: -
len: 14
v_gene: TRBV30
j_gene: TRBJ1-2
CDR3nt: TGTGCCTGGAGTGTTGGGGGGCGTTCGGGTGGCTACACCTTC
CDR3aa: CAWSVGGRSGGYTF

abundance: -
d_gene: -
len: 12
v_gene: TRBV28
j_gene: TRBJ1-4
CDR3nt: TGTGCCAGCAGACTAGGGGGGGAAAAACTGTTTTTT
CDR3aa: CASRLGGEKLFF

abundance: -
d_gene: -
len: 16
v_gene: TRBV5-1
j_gene: TRBJ1-1
CDR3nt: TGCGCCAGCAGCTTGGGGGGGCCCAGGTTGAACACTGAAGCTTTCTTT
CDR3aa: CASSLGGPRLNTEAFF

abundance: few
d_gene: TRBD2
len: 15
v_gene: TRBV7-6
j_gene: TRBJ2-7
CDR3nt: TGTGCCAGCAGCCCAACTAGCGGGAGTGTTTACGAGCAGTACTTC
CDR3aa: CASSPTSGSVYEQYF

abundance: -
d_gene: -
len: 11
v_gene: TRBV11-3
j_gene: TRBJ2-3
CDR3nt: TGTGCCAGCAGCTTAGGAGATACGCAGTATTTT
CDR3aa: CASSLGDTQYF

abundance: -
d_gene: -
len: 15
v_gene: TRBV5-1
j_gene: TRBJ1-2
CDR3nt: TGCGCCAGCAGCCCCTCACAGGGTCGGGGCTATGGCTACACCTTC
CDR3aa: CASSPSQGRGYGYTF

abundance: -
d_gene: -
len: 13
v_gene: TRBV19
j_gene: TRBJ1-1
CDR3nt: TGTGCCAGTATGAACAGGGCGGAAAAATGGGCTTTCTTT
CDR3aa: CASMNRAEKWAFF

abundance: -
d_gene: -
len: 14
v_gene: TRBV6-6
j_gene: TRBJ1-5
CDR3nt: TGTGCCAGCAGGGAAACAGGGAGGAATCAGCCCCAGCATTTT
CDR3aa: CASRETGRNQPQHF

abundance: -
d_gene: -
len: 15
v_gene: TRBV10-3
j_gene: TRBJ1-4
CDR3nt: TGTGCCATCTCGGACGGTCCAACAACTAATGAAAAACTGTTTTTT
CDR3aa: CAISDGPTTNEKLFF

abundance: -
d_gene: -
len: 14
v_gene: TRBV28
j_gene: TRBJ2-7
CDR3nt: TGTGCCAGCAATGTTAAAGGGGTCAGGTACGAGCAGTACTTC
CDR3aa: CASNVKGVRYEQYF

abundance: -
d_gene: TRBD2
len: 16
v_gene: TRBV9
j_gene: TRBJ2-2
CDR3nt: TGTGCCAGCAGCGTAGCTCTGGGAGGGCCCGACGGGGAGCTGTTTTTT
CDR3aa: CASSVALGGPDGELFF

abundance: -
d_gene: TRBD1
len: 15
v_gene: TRBV4-2
j_gene: TRBJ2-7
CDR3nt: TGTGCCAGCAGCCAAGAGGGCAGGGGGTACAACGAGCAGTACTTC
CDR3aa: CASSQEGRGYNEQYF

abundance: -
d_gene: TRBD1
len: 16
v_gene: TRBV29-1
j_gene: TRBJ2-6
CDR3nt: TGCAGCGTTAAGCGCCGGGACAGCTCTGGGGCCAACGTCCTGACTTTC
CDR3aa: CSVKRRDSSGANVLTF

abundance: -
d_gene: -
len: 14
v_gene: TRBV6-1
j_gene: TRBJ2-7
CDR3nt: TGTGCCAGCAGTGACGGCCTCTGGGGAGGCGAGCAGTACTTC
CDR3aa: CASSDGLWGGEQYF

abundance: -
d_gene: -
len: 14
v_gene: TRBV28
j_gene: TRBJ2-7
CDR3nt: TGTGCCAGCAGTTTGACACGAAGCTCCTACGAGCAGTACTTC
CDR3aa: CASSLTRSSYEQYF

abundance: -
d_gene: -
len: 14
v_gene: TRBV5-1
j_gene: TRBJ2-1
CDR3nt: TGCGCCAGCAGCTTGGGAGGGTCTAGAGGTGAGCAGTTCTTC
CDR3aa: CASSLGGSRGEQFF

abundance: -
d_gene: -
len: 14
v_gene: TRBV2
j_gene: TRBJ1-5
CDR3nt: TGTGCCAGCAGTGGGCTCAATAGCAATCAGCCCCAGCATTTT
CDR3aa: CASSGLNSNQPQHF

abundance: -
d_gene: -
len: 13
v_gene: TRBV7-2
j_gene: TRBJ1-5
CDR3nt: TGTGCCAGCAGCTTAGCTCGGAGTCAGCCCCAGCATTTT
CDR3aa: CASSLARSQPQHF

abundance: -
d_gene: -
len: 13
v_gene: TRBV7-3
j_gene: TRBJ2-1
CDR3nt: TGTGCCAGCAGCTTTCAACTCTACAATGAGCAGTTCTTC
CDR3aa: CASSFQLYNEQFF

abundance: -
d_gene: TRBD1
len: 15
v_gene: TRBV7-2
j_gene: TRBJ2-4
CDR3nt: TGTGCCAGCAGCTTAGCAGGGGGCGCCGAAAACATTCAGTACTTC
CDR3aa: CASSLAGGAENIQYF

abundance: -
d_gene: -
len: 14
v_gene: TRBV2
j_gene: TRBJ2-2
CDR3nt: TGTGCCAGCAGAGGGGGAACGAACACCGGGGAGCTGTTTTTT
CDR3aa: CASRGGTNTGELFF

abundance: -
d_gene: -
len: 12
v_gene: TRBV10-3
j_gene: TRBJ2-7
CDR3nt: TGTGCCATCAGTGTGGCCTCCTACGAGCAGTACTTC
CDR3aa: CAISVASYEQYF

abundance: -
d_gene: -
len: 12
v_gene: TRBV29-1
j_gene: TRBJ2-1
CDR3nt: TGCAGCGCTGGAGAGACAGGCGATGAGCAGTTCTTC
CDR3aa: CSAGETGDEQFF